A single sample gave rise to the 7 T cell receptor beta chains below, sequenced in a study of blood T cell repertoires in COVID-19. Profiled with immunoSEQ multiplex PCR; TCRdb holds only in-frame clones, not every one. The table includes some 99,000 clones, around three quarters detected once. What was sequenced was peripheral blood. The receptors stem from a human donor in a cohort sampled during active or convalescent COVID-19.

This chain uses TRBV7-3 with TRBJ2-2; D not resolved. The CDR3 runs 12 residues. Germline lookup yields CDR1 SGHTA and CDR2 FQGTGA. Trimming took 4 bases from V and 7 from J, leaving 7 bases between them. The CDR3 coding sequence is TGTGCCAGCAGCTCCTTTAACGGGGAGCTGTTTTTT. The encoded protein is CASSSFNGELFF.

J is TRBJ2-2 and V is TRBV7-2; D unresolved. The V gene's germline CDR1 is SGHTA and CDR2 FQGNSA. V lost 5 bases and J lost 4, with 11 bases in between. CDR3 size: 14 residues. The CDR3 DNA sequence: TGTGCCAGCAGCCCCTATCCCCCCACCGGGGAGCTGTTTTTT. Its protein is CASSPYPPTGELFF.

A few counts support this clone. This chain joins TRBV24-1 and TRBJ1-2; a possible D gene is TRBD1 (5 bases). V was shortened by 1 base and J by 5 bases, with 19 bases between the two germline ends. CDR1 is KGHDR and CDR2 is SFDVKD in the germline V gene. The CDR3 runs 17 residues. The DNA for the CDR3 is TGTGCCACCAGTGATTTAGGCCCCGGGGGGGGTTTATATGGCTACACCTTC. Amino acids: CATSDLGPGGGLYGYTF.

This rearrangement joins TRBV29-1 to TRBJ1-2; 8 bases line up with TRBD1. The junction had 3 bases not matched to a gene; V was cut back by 4 bases and J by 8 bases. The CDR3 covers 11 residues. CDR1 and CDR2 from the germline V gene are SQVTM and ANQGSEA. CDR3 sequence reads: CSVGQGKGYTF. In DNA, the CDR3 is TGCAGCGTTGGACAGGGGAAAGGCTACACCTTC. The whole variable domain, filled in from reference TRBV29-1 and TRBJ1-2, reads SAVISQKPSRDICQRGTSLTIQCQVDSQVTMMFWYRQQPGQSLTLIATANQGSEATYESGFVIDKFPISRPNLTFSTLTVSNMSPEDSSIYLCSVGQGKGYTFGSGTRLTVV.

The chain employs TRBV6-2 or TRBV6-3 and TRBJ2-3; TRBD2 matches at 9 bases. The ends lost 2 bases at V and 0 bases at J; junction bases unmatched: 3. CDR1 is MNHEY, CDR2 SVGEGT, per germline. There are 16 residues in the CDR3. CDR3 nucleotides: TGTGCCAGCAGTTACGGCGGGGGGGCTAGCACAGATACGCAGTATTTT. Its translation: CASSYGGGASTDTQYF.

V usage is TRBV28 and J usage is TRBJ2-1; 10 nucleotides match TRBD1. The germline CDR1 and CDR2 sequences are MDHEN and SYDVKM. After removal of 6 bases from V and 4 bases from J, the junction contained 3 bases not matched to a gene. CDR3 size: 14 residues. The CDR3 spells CASRGQGFYNEQFF. DNA of the CDR3: TGTGCCAGCAGGGGACAGGGGTTTTACAATGAGCAGTTCTTC.

A remark on this clone: The identical CDR3 is also encoded by other nucleotide sequences in the sample. The chain joins TRBV7-9 to TRBJ1-3, with 10 bases identical to TRBD1. V was clipped by 3 bases and J by 1 base; unmatched bases: 0. CDR3 length equals 15 residues. Per germline, CDR1 SEHNR and CDR2 FQNEAQ (reference sequence). DNA for the CDR3: TGTGCCAGCAGCTTGGGACAGGGGTCTGGAAACACCATATATTTT. Its translation is CASSLGQGSGNTIYF. The complete variable domain, with remaining parts taken from reference TRBV7-9 and TRBJ1-3, reads DTGVSQNPRHKITKRGQNVTFRCDPISEHNRLYWYRQTLGQGPEFLTYFQNEAQLEKSRLLSDRFSAERPKGSFSTLEIQRTEQGDSAMYLCASSLGQGSGNTIYFGEGSWLTVV.